The 7 T cell receptor beta chains given below trace back to one sample, sequenced in a study of control samples from healthy donors and cancer patients. Profiled with immunoSEQ multiplex PCR; TCRdb holds only in-frame clones, not every one. The data contain about 85,000 clones, just over 90% of them singletons. Material for sequencing was blood. The receptors shown here come from a woman in her late teens or twenties in good health.

Only one count was recorded for this clone. The gene calls are TRBV7-9 and TRBJ1-1; D is uncertain. Germline V lookup: CDR1 SEHNR, CDR2 FQNEAQ (reference sequence). There are 13 residues in the CDR3. Trimming pared 1 base from V and 1 base from J, leaving 4 bases between. The CDR3 protein is CASSLEGNTEAFF. CDR3 coding DNA: TGTGCCAGCAGCTTAGAGGGGAACACTGAAGCTTTCTTT.

The J gene is TRBJ2-3, the V gene TRBV11-2; D unresolved. Germline assignment: CDR1 SGHAT and CDR2 FQNNGV. The CDR3 contains 10 residues. The germline V and J ends were trimmed by 6 bases and 6 bases, with 4 bases remaining between them. The CDR3 sequence is CASSGDTQYF. As DNA, the CDR3 is TGTGCCAGCAGTGGGGATACGCAGTATTTT.

The V and J genes are TRBV18 and TRBJ2-7, with 8 bases fitting TRBD1. The CDR3 loop spans 14 amino acids. CDR1 and CDR2 from the germline V gene are KGHSH and LQKENI. J lost 0 bases, V lost 3 bases, and 1 base had no gene match. DNA for the CDR3: TGTGCCAGCTCACCGGACAGGGCCTCCTACGAGCAGTACTTC. Translation: CASSPDRASYEQYF.

The chain is built from TRBV7-7 and TRBJ1-3; D possibly corresponds to TRBD1 (6 bases). The CDR3 loop spans 17 amino acids. With 6 bases removed from V and 0 bases from J, the gap between germline ends came to 18 bases. The germline CDR1 and CDR2 sequences are SSHAT and FNYEAQ (reference sequence). CDR3 in DNA: TGTGCCAGCAGGAGCGGGGCCGGGACAACCTCTGGAAACACCATATATTTT. The encoded protein is CASRSGAGTTSGNTIYF.

V gene TRBV18 combines with J gene TRBJ2-1; TRBD1 matches at 10 bases. The V and J ends lost 3 bases and 5 bases, in that order; junction bases with no gene match: 4. The CDR3 consists of 15 residues. Germline V gene data show CDR1 as KGHSH and CDR2 as LQKENI. The CDR3 DNA sequence: TGTGCCAGCTCACCGGGGGGGACAGGGGACAATGAGCAGTTCTTC. Translating gives CASSPGGTGDNEQFF.

The chain recombines TRBV7-8 with TRBJ1-1, with 8 bases matching TRBD1. With V trimmed by 5 bases and J by 0 bases, 8 bases remained unmatched. The CDR3 consists of 16 residues. Germline-derived CDR1 and CDR2 are SGHVS and FQNEAQ. This CDR3 reads CASSPGGPRMNTEAFF. DNA for the CDR3: TGTGCCAGCAGCCCAGGGGGCCCAAGGATGAACACTGAAGCTTTCTTT.

The chain links TRBV11-3 to TRBJ2-3; tentatively, D is TRBD1 or TRBD2 (5 bases each). The CDR3 contains 12 residues. Trimming left V 6 bases short and J 10 bases short, with 14 bases between. The germline V gene has CDR1 SGHNT and CDR2 YENEEA. CDR3 in amino acids: CASRSGLGPQYF. In DNA form, the CDR3 reads TGTGCCAGCAGGTCGGGGTTGGGGCCGCAGTATTTT.